The 9 T cell receptor beta chains reported below all come from one sample, sequenced in a study of early T cells in non-severe SARS-CoV-2 infection. TCRdb used MiXCR to reprocess the 5' RACE reads, holding one entry per CDR3 protein. Of some 63,000 distinct CDR3 sequences in the sample, under 15% were seen once. The specimen was whole blood. The receptors shown here come from an adult who was a healthcare worker with PCR-confirmed SARS-CoV-2 infection or an uninfected control (not recorded which).

At least ten counts were recorded for this clonotype. V is TRBV29-1 and J is TRBJ2-7; no reliable D call. The CDR3 loop spans 11 amino acids. Trimming removed 4 bases at V and 5 bases at J, with 9 bases between. Germline V gene data show CDR1 as SQVTM and CDR2 as ANQGSEA. CDR3 DNA sequence: TGCAGCGTTGCCCCTAACCACGAGCAGTACTTC. This gives the protein CSVAPNHEQYF.

The chain couples TRBV5-1 to TRBJ2-2; weak D call: TRBD1 (6 bases). CDR3 length equals 13 residues. From germline, CDR1 is SGHRS and CDR2 YFSETQ. V lost 6 bases, J lost 6 bases, and 12 bases lay in between. The CDR3 reads CASKGDYSGELFF. The CDR3 coding sequence is TGCGCCAGCAAGGGGGATTATTCCGGGGAGCTGTTTTTT.

The gene calls are TRBV6-5 and TRBJ2-1; D could derive from TRBD1 or TRBD2 (5 bases each). Per the germline V gene, CDR1 is MNHEY and CDR2 is SVGAGI. Trimming removed 7 bases from V and 0 bases from J, with 10 bases in between. The CDR3 contains 14 residues. The chain's CDR3 is CASTPGSSYNEQFF. Written as DNA, the CDR3 is TGTGCCAGCACCCCAGGGAGCTCCTACAATGAGCAGTTCTTC.

Many counts were recorded for this clonotype. The V call is TRBV10-2, the J call TRBJ1-1; TRBD1 agrees at 12 bases. V gave up 1 base and J gave up 3 bases; unmatched junction bases: 0. The germline V gene has CDR1 WSHSY and CDR2 SAAADI. CDR3 size: 15 residues. CDR3 in amino acids: CASSEWDRGHTEAFF. The CDR3 DNA sequence: TGCGCCAGCAGTGAGTGGGACAGGGGGCACACTGAAGCTTTCTTT.

In this sample, this clonotype turned up a few times. The genes are TRBV11-2 and TRBJ1-2; 8 bases line up with TRBD1. This CDR3 contains 16 residues. Germline V gene lookup returns CDR1 SGHAT and CDR2 FQNNGV. V lost 4 bases and J lost 0; bases outside the gene matches: 7. CDR3 residues: CASSSGRGRANYGYTF. CDR3 sequence (DNA): TGTGCCAGCAGCTCTGGCAGGGGGCGAGCTAACTATGGCTACACCTTC.

This clonotype was detected a few times. The rearrangement links TRBV5-4 to TRBJ2-7; D is perhaps TRBD1 or TRBD2 (5 bases each). With 4 bases removed from V and 3 bases from J, the gap between germline ends came to 14 bases. The V gene's germline CDR1 is SGHNT and CDR2 YYREEE (reference sequence). The CDR3 runs to 14 residues. The CDR3 protein is CASSTGLSDYEQYF. The DNA for the CDR3 is TGTGCCAGCAGCACGGGGCTCTCTGACTACGAGCAGTACTTC.

V gene TRBV20-1 combines with J gene TRBJ2-7; the match to TRBD1 covers 11 bases. V gave up 6 bases and J gave up 3 bases; unmatched junction bases: 4. The CDR3 consists of 13 residues. The germline CDR1 and CDR2 sequences are DFQATT and SNEGSKA (reference sequence). CDR3 residues: CSARTGGIYEQYF. The CDR3 DNA reads TGCAGTGCCAGGACAGGGGGCATCTACGAGCAGTACTTC.

This clonotype occurred many times. The chain carries TRBV23-1 and TRBJ2-3; 8 nucleotides agree with TRBD2. TRBV23-1 carries the ORF label, with uncertain function. The junction had 9 bases not matched to a gene; V was cut back by 7 bases and J by 0 bases. The CDR3 consists of 16 residues. The CDR3: CASTPRLAGSTDTQYF. The CDR3 bases are TGCGCCAGCACCCCCCGGCTAGCGGGTAGCACAGATACGCAGTATTTT.

This clonotype has a count of ten or more. The V and J genes are TRBV4-3 and TRBJ1-4; 7 nucleotides match TRBD1. With 3 bases clipped from V and 7 bases from J, the junction kept 14 bases outside the gene matches. This CDR3 has 17 amino acids. Germline CDR1 LGHNA, CDR2 YSLEER. CDR3 sequence (DNA): TGCGCCAGCAGCCACCTAACAATGAGGGGGCAGGGTGAAAAACTGTTTTTT. Protein sequence: CASSHLTMRGQGEKLFF.